This T cell receptor (beta chain) was recovered during a study of patients and donors after allogeneic stem cell transplantation. MiXCR was run by TCRdb on the RT-PCR reads, yielding one entry per CDR3 protein. Of approximately 150,000 distinct CDR3 sequences in the sample, roughly 24% were seen once. This clonotype occurred a few times. Sequenced: blood, either unsorted or a sorted T cell fraction (not recorded which). The receptor comes from a human donor who was either an allogeneic HSCT recipient or a stem cell or donor lymphocyte infusion donor (not recorded which). It is not recorded whose cells these are; they may come from a transplant donor.

The CDR3 region is CSARQGPGINYGYTF. The CDR3 coding sequence is TGCAGTGCTCGTCAGGGGCCCGGGATTAACTATGGCTACACCTTC. The chain has TRBV20-1 and TRBJ1-2; D perhaps matches TRBD1 (6 bases). In germline, CDR1 is DFQATT, CDR2 SNEGSKA (reference sequence). The CDR3 runs to 15 residues. Trimming cost V 5 bases and J 1 base, with 17 bases left between them.